This entry describes one T cell receptor (beta chain). This sample stems from a study of blood T cell repertoires in COVID-19. Study background: Sources were T cells, B-cell-depleted T cells, or PBMCs; the material itself was cDNA or gDNA.

The protocol was immunoSEQ multiplex PCR, while the TCRdb copy is restricted to in-frame clones and leaves out a portion. The sample lists 210,000 or so clones; around 92% were seen once. Germline V lookup: CDR1 SGHVS, CDR2 FQNEAQ. Trimming left V 1 base short and J 0 bases short, with 12 bases between. The CDR3 has 17 amino acids. This receptor was obtained from a young man with acute or convalescent COVID-19. The chain uses TRBV7-8 and TRBJ2-2; D gene unclear. Sequenced material: peripheral blood. DNA for the CDR3: TGTGCCAGCAGCTTAGTAACGGTTCGGGCGAACACCGGGGAGCTGTTTTTT. Translating gives CASSLVTVRANTGELFF.